What follows are 15 T cell receptor beta chains derived from one specimen sequenced in a study of shared clonotypes between healthy human individuals. Positively selected for CCR7, the CD45RO-negative cells used as naive CD8 cells excluded terminally differentiated effector memory CD45RA+ cells. Measured with immunoSEQ multiplex PCR; TCRdb has only the in-frame clones, and not every one. The table includes 700,000 to 950,000 clones, 90% to 97% detected once. Sequenced input: naive CD8+ T cells sorted from blood. The receptors here all came from a man aged 25-45 years in good health.

The V and J genes are TRBV29-1 and TRBJ1-2; D not certain. The germline CDR1 and CDR2 sequences are SQVTM and ANQGSEA. V lost 2 bases to trimming and J lost 4 bases, with 11 bases between them. The CDR3 is 13 residues long. The CDR3 DNA sequence: TGCAGCGTTGAACTCCGGGTCCCCTATGGCTACACCTTC. It is translated as CSVELRVPYGYTF.

The J gene is TRBJ2-1, the V gene TRBV7-7; weak D call: TRBD2 (6 bases). Trimming stripped 5 bases from V and 0 bases from J, with 11 bases between. Germline CDR1 SSHAT, CDR2 FNYEAQ (reference sequence). The CDR3 runs 15 residues. CDR3 sequence (DNA): TGTGCCAGCAGCCCGGGACTGAGCTCCTACAATGAGCAGTTCTTC. This codes for CASSPGLSSYNEQFF.

This clone occurred once. This sample also contains other DNA sequences that code for the same CDR3. The rearrangement joins TRBV7-9 to TRBJ2-7; no reliable D call. V gave up 1 base and J gave up 4 bases, with 5 bases separating them. The CDR3 runs to 12 residues. Germline lookup yields CDR1 SEHNR and CDR2 FQNEAQ (reference sequence). CDR3 in amino acids: CASSLVGYEQYF. CDR3 in DNA: TGTGCCAGCAGCTTAGTTGGATACGAGCAGTACTTC.

The chain has TRBV28 and TRBJ1-2, with D hard to call. Trimming took 5 bases from V and 1 from J, leaving 8 bases between them. The CDR3 extends over 13 amino acids. Germline V gene lookup returns CDR1 MDHEN and CDR2 SYDVKM. CDR3 loop: CASSPYHNYGYTF. In DNA form, the CDR3 reads TGTGCCAGCAGTCCCTATCATAACTATGGCTACACCTTC.

The chain uses TRBV7-9 and TRBJ2-7, with D perhaps matching TRBD1 (6 bases). V lost 5 bases to trimming and J lost 6 bases, with 14 bases between them. This CDR3 region has 13 residues. Germline lookup yields CDR1 SEHNR and CDR2 FQNEAQ (reference sequence). The CDR3 sequence is CASSEQGRVEQYF. The DNA of the CDR3 is TGTGCCAGCAGCGAACAGGGACGGGTCGAGCAGTACTTC.

CDR3 nucleotides: TGTGCCAGCAGCTTGATGGGACAGATTCCTGAAGCTTTCTTT. It translates to CASSLMGQIPEAFF. The V call is TRBV7-6, the J call TRBJ1-1; the match to TRBD1 covers 7 bases. CDR1 is SGHVS, CDR2 FNYEAQ, per germline. The ends lost 3 bases at V and 6 bases at J; junction bases unmatched: 7. The CDR3 spans 14 residues.

V usage is TRBV9 and J usage is TRBJ2-7; D is unclear. Per germline, CDR1 SGDLS and CDR2 YYNGEE. Trimming took off 0 bases at V and 1 base at J, with 8 bases between the two ends. CDR3 size: 14 residues. The CDR3 loop is CASSVAGHSYEQYF. The CDR3 region has the DNA TGTGCCAGCAGCGTAGCCGGCCATTCCTACGAGCAGTACTTC.

The chain carries TRBV19 and TRBJ2-7; D might be TRBD2 (5 bases). V was clipped by 5 bases and J by 4 bases, with 9 bases between them. The germline V gene encodes CDR1 LNHDA and CDR2 SQIVND (reference sequence). The CDR3 extends over 12 amino acids. This CDR3 is CASSAGGYEQYF. The DNA for the CDR3 is TGTGCCAGTAGTGCGGGCGGATACGAGCAGTACTTC.

V is TRBV10-3 and J is TRBJ2-7, with 8 bases fitting TRBD2. Per germline, CDR1 ENHRY and CDR2 SYGVKD. The CDR3 is made up of 13 amino acids. Germline trimming cut 8 bases from V and 7 bases from J; bases unmatched to any gene: 10. CDR3 sequence (DNA): TGTGCCATCTTTGAAGGGAGCGGGGGAGAGCAGTACTTC. Translated, it gives CAIFEGSGGEQYF.

The chain couples TRBV4-2 to TRBJ2-3; D may match TRBD1 or TRBD2 (6 bases each). This CDR3 spans 18 amino acids. The ends were cut back, 1 base at V and 7 bases at J, with 24 bases in the middle. CDR1 and CDR2 (germline): LGHNA, YNFKEQ. The CDR3 region is CASSQGVGSGGRVYTQYF. CDR3 bases: TGTGCCAGCAGCCAAGGAGTTGGTAGTGGGGGGCGCGTTTATACGCAGTATTTT.

About this clone itself: The junction shows a germline mismatch at one end, possibly a read error. This chain uses TRBV9 with TRBJ1-1; possibly TRBD1 for D (6 bases). Looked up from germline, CDR1 is SGDLS and CDR2 is YYNGEE. This CDR3 region has 15 residues. Here the CDR3 DNA reads TGTGCCAGCAGCGTAGGTTACCGGGGGCACACTGAAGCTTTCTTC. Translating it yields CASSVGYRGHTEAFF. Filled out from reference TRBV9 and TRBJ1-1, the complete variable domain reads DSGVTQTPKHLITATGQRVTLRCSPRSGDLSVYWYQQSLDQGLQFLIQYYNGEERAKGNILERFSAQQFPDLHSELNLSSLELGDSALYFCASSVGYRGHTEAFFGQGTRLTVV.

The V call is TRBV7-9, the J call TRBJ2-3; the match to TRBD1 covers 10 bases. Germline-derived CDR1 and CDR2 are SEHNR and FQNEAQ (reference sequence). The CDR3 runs 16 residues. DNA of the CDR3: TGTGCGGCGCGGAGAGGGGGACAGGGGAGCGCAGATACGCAGTATTTT. It codes for CAARRGGQGSADTQYF.

J is TRBJ2-1 and V is TRBV29-1; D is uncertain. V was pared by 6 bases and J by 6 bases, with 15 bases between. Germline assignment: CDR1 SQVTM and CDR2 ANQGSEA. This CDR3 contains 13 residues. CDR3 coding DNA: TGCAGCGTCCCGAGTTCTAGAACCAATGAGCAGTTCTTC. This translates into CSVPSSRTNEQFF.

The V and J genes are TRBV30 and TRBJ2-7; 7 positions match TRBD2. This CDR3 has 11 amino acids. Germline CDR1 GTSNPN, CDR2 SVGIG (reference sequence). The CDR3 DNA sequence: TGTGGGGGCGGGAGTGGCTACGAGCAGTACTTC. As protein: CGGGSGYEQYF.

The rearrangement uses TRBV7-9 and TRBJ1-1; D is undetermined. V lost 5 bases, J lost 3 bases, and 19 bases lay in between. This CDR3 has 16 residues. Germline V gene sequence: CDR1 SEHNR, CDR2 FQNEAQ (reference sequence). The CDR3 is CASSPKPGRRYTEAFF. The CDR3 bases are TGTGCCAGCAGCCCGAAACCCGGACGGCGGTACACTGAAGCTTTCTTT.